This T cell receptor (beta chain) derives from a study of cytomegalovirus exposure and HLA in healthy donors. Trimming at V came to 6 bases and at J to 6 bases, leaving 13 bases not matched to a gene. This CDR3 is built from 16 residues. Germline V CDR1 and CDR2: SGHAT, FQNNGV. The count of this clone is one. What it binds is not known. 13 Jbeta primers and 60 Vbeta primers were used for the PCR. Libraries were prepared by immunoSEQ multiplex PCR; TCRdb keeps only in-frame clonotypes and omits some of them. The repertoire consists of some 150,000 clones, with nearly 80% occurring once and the leading ten covering 4.5% to 6%. Regarding the study as a whole: In a later analysis, TCR association rates varied by HLA locus: DRB1 most, HLA-C fewest.

This clonotype was sampled from a male donor in good health and CMV-seronegative. V gene TRBV11-2 combines with J gene TRBJ1-4; 7 bases map to TRBD1. Sequenced sample: PBMCs. CDR3 nucleotide sequence: TGTGCCAGCAGTTCCATCAGACAGGGACGGGATGAAAAACTGTTTTTT. Its translation: CASSSIRQGRDEKLFF.